One sample yielded the 26 T cell receptor beta chains listed below, sequenced in a study of T cells after yellow fever vaccination. TCRdb re-called the 5' RACE reads through MiXCR, storing one row per CDR3 protein. The data show 55,000 to 70,000 distinct CDR3 sequences, 5% to 8% seen once. The starting material was CD8+ T cells sorted from PBMCs, obtained 35 to 50 days after the first yellow fever vaccination. These receptors were obtained from a man between 18 and 29 years old who received the YFV17D yellow fever vaccine.

The rearrangement joins TRBV13 to TRBJ2-1; the D is unclear. Trimming cost V 5 bases and J 4 bases, with 3 bases left between them. This CDR3 spans 11 amino acids. Germline V gives CDR1 PRHDT, CDR2 FYEKMQ (reference sequence). CDR3 nucleotides: TGTGCCAGCAGCATGTACAATGAGCAGTTCTTC. Encoded protein: CASSMYNEQFF.

In this sample, this clonotype turned up many times. V gene TRBV20-1 combines with J gene TRBJ2-7; D possibly matches TRBD1 or TRBD2 (5 bases each). Trimming removed 3 bases at V and 1 base at J, with 16 bases between. Germline CDR1 is DFQATT and CDR2 is SNEGSKA (reference sequence). The CDR3 covers 15 residues. The CDR3: CSASSLGEISYEQYF. CDR3 nucleotides: TGCAGTGCTAGTTCCTTGGGGGAAATATCCTACGAGCAGTACTTC.

This clonotype was detected many times. V and J are TRBV13 and TRBJ2-7; TRBD1 agrees at 7 bases. J was trimmed by 3 bases and V by 5 bases; bases with no gene match: 7. Germline V CDR1 and CDR2: PRHDT, FYEKMQ (reference sequence). This CDR3 is 14 amino acids long. DNA of the CDR3: TGTGCCAGCAGCCTCGAGGGACAGCACTACGAGCAGTACTTC. Encoded protein: CASSLEGQHYEQYF.

This clonotype is classed as medium-sized. The genes are TRBV20-1 and TRBJ2-2; tentative D call: TRBD2 (6 bases). Germline V gene data show CDR1 as DFQATT and CDR2 as SNEGSKA (reference sequence). The CDR3 is made up of 15 amino acids. V was cut by 2 bases and J by 0 bases, with 10 bases left in between. The CDR3 is CSARLRGTNTGELFF. The CDR3 DNA reads as TGCAGTGCTAGACTACGGGGGACGAACACCGGGGAGCTGTTTTTT.

This clonotype was counted many times. The chain is built from TRBV20-1 and TRBJ2-1, with 15 bases fitting TRBD2. The germline gives CDR1 DFQATT, CDR2 SNEGSKA (reference sequence). J lost 9 bases, V lost 6 bases, and 9 bases had no gene match. The CDR3 runs to 15 residues. CDR3 residues: CSADWTSGGAGEQFF. The CDR3 nucleotides read TGCAGTGCGGACTGGACTAGCGGGGGGGCTGGTGAGCAGTTCTTC.

In its sample, this clonotype was seen many times. The CDR3 spells CASSQDADGGFNEQFF. CDR3 nucleotides: TGTGCCAGCAGCCAAGATGCAGACGGGGGGTTCAATGAGCAGTTCTTC. This chain uses TRBV4-2 with TRBJ2-1; 7 bases map to TRBD2. With V trimmed by 0 bases and J by 6 bases, 8 bases remained unmatched. CDR1 and CDR2 from the germline V gene are LGHNA and YNFKEQ. CDR3 length equals 16 residues.

In its sample, this clonotype was seen many times. The J gene is TRBJ2-2, the V gene TRBV7-6; perhaps TRBD2 as D (5 bases). This CDR3 has 15 residues. CDR1 is SGHVS, CDR2 FNYEAQ, per germline. V lost 2 bases and J 4 bases, leaving 11 bases between the germline ends. The CDR3 DNA sequence: TGTGCCAGCAGCTTATGGGCTGCGGGCACCGGGGAGCTGTTTTTT. Its protein product is CASSLWAAGTGELFF. The variable domain in full, with the rest retrieved from reference TRBV7-6 and TRBJ2-2, is GAGVSQSPRYKVTKRGQDVALRCDPISGHVSLYWYRQALGQGPEFLTYFNYEAQQDKSGLPNDRFSAERPEGSISTLTIQRTEQRDSAMYRCASSLWAAGTGELFFGEGSRLTVL.

The chain links TRBV19 to TRBJ2-2; 11 bases agree with TRBD1. The V and J ends lost 10 bases and 7 bases, in that order; junction bases with no gene match: 8. CDR3 size: 14 residues. Germline V gene sequence: CDR1 LNHDA, CDR2 SQIVND (reference sequence). DNA for the CDR3: TGTGCCATACGGACAGGGGGCGCCGGCGGGGAGCTGTTTTTT. It specifies CAIRTGGAGGELFF.

This clonotype has more than one count but fewer than ten. CDR3 DNA sequence: TGTGCCAGCAGCGCCCCCCGTTTCAGGGGCACGCAGTATTTT. This translates into CASSAPRFRGTQYF. V usage is TRBV9 and J usage is TRBJ2-3; tentative D call: TRBD1 (6 bases). The V end lost 3 bases, the J end lost 9 bases, and 17 bases lay between the germline ends. Germline CDR1 reads SGDLS; CDR2 reads YYNGEE. This CDR3 is built from 14 residues.

Only a few counts were recorded for this clonotype. The J gene is TRBJ2-7, the V gene TRBV4-1; D is possibly TRBD1 (5 bases). Germline V gives CDR1 MGHRA, CDR2 YSYEKL. The CDR3 loop spans 15 amino acids. V was pared by 0 bases and J by 2 bases, with 11 bases between. The CDR3 region has the DNA TGCGCCAGCAGCCAAGATGGACAAGAGCCCTACGAGCAGTACTTC. It yields the protein CASSQDGQEPYEQYF.

There are many counts of this clonotype. The J gene is TRBJ2-3, the V gene TRBV6-5; TRBD2 matches 12 bases. Trimming cost V 2 bases and J 5 bases; bases outside gene matches: 5. CDR1 MNHEY and CDR2 SVGAGI come from the germline V gene. CDR3 size: 16 residues. CDR3 nucleotides: TGTGCCAGCAGTTACGGACTAGCGGGGCCGGGAGATACGCAGTATTTT. Translating it yields CASSYGLAGPGDTQYF.

This clonotype was seen many times. The J gene is TRBJ2-2, the V gene TRBV7-9, with 8 bases aligning to TRBD2. The germline V gene encodes CDR1 SEHNR and CDR2 FQNEAQ (reference sequence). Unmatched junction bases numbered 14, after V lost 7 bases and J lost 4 bases. The CDR3 loop spans 17 amino acids. In DNA, the CDR3 is TGTGCCAGCAAAGATCTGATAGCGGGGAGTTCCACCGGGGAGCTGTTTTTT. It yields the protein CASKDLIAGSSTGELFF. The full variable domain, its missing parts supplied by reference TRBV7-9 and TRBJ2-2, is DTGVSQNPRHKITKRGQNVTFRCDPISEHNRLYWYRQTLGQGPEFLTYFQNEAQLEKSRLLSDRFSAERPKGSFSTLEIQRTEQGDSAMYLCASKDLIAGSSTGELFFGEGSRLTVL.

This clonotype was counted a few times. This CDR3 is CASSKESHRGPRASTDTQYF. The CDR3 region has the DNA TGTGCCAGCAGCAAAGAGTCGCATCGGGGGCCAAGGGCTAGCACAGATACGCAGTATTTT. The chain has TRBV21-1 and TRBJ2-3; the table's D call, TRBD1, was not checked against the DNA. TRBV21-1 is assigned pseudogene status. This CDR3 spans 20 amino acids.

This clonotype was seen more than once but under ten times. The chain recombines TRBV11-2 with TRBJ2-1; 7 nucleotides agree with TRBD1. Per the germline V gene, CDR1 is SGHAT and CDR2 is FQNNGV. V was clipped by 3 bases and J by 9 bases; unmatched bases: 11. This CDR3 contains 15 residues. This CDR3 is CASSFFVTGSSEQFF. The CDR3 nucleotides read TGTGCCAGCAGCTTCTTCGTGACAGGGTCAAGTGAGCAGTTCTTC.

This clonotype occurred many times. The rearrangement links TRBV7-2 to TRBJ2-7; TRBD2 matches 7 bases. Germline V CDR1 and CDR2: SGHTA, FQGNSA. Trimming removed 0 bases from V and 3 bases from J; junction bases left unmatched: 2. The CDR3 is made up of 14 amino acids. The CDR3 here is CASSLAGGDYEQYV. CDR3 sequence (DNA): TGTGCCAGCAGCTTAGCGGGGGGGGACTACGAGCAGTACGTC.

This clonotype was detected ten times or more. The CDR3 reads CASSFGTGRETQYF. The CDR3 nucleotides are TGCGCCAGCAGCTTCGGGACAGGGAGGGAGACCCAGTACTTC. The V gene is TRBV4-1, the J gene TRBJ2-5; 9 nucleotides agree with TRBD1. The CDR3 length is 14 residues. Germline CDR1 is MGHRA and CDR2 is YSYEKL. The trim removed 5 bases at V and 5 bases at J, leaving 6 bases unmatched.

This clonotype occurred many times. The chain employs TRBV5-1 and TRBJ2-7, with D uncertain. V gave up 5 bases and J gave up 2 bases, with 11 bases separating them. CDR1 is SGHRS and CDR2 is YFSETQ in the germline V gene. The CDR3 covers 13 residues. The CDR3 DNA sequence: TGCGCCAGCAGTAAGTCAGGCACCTACGAGCAGTACTTC. Protein product: CASSKSGTYEQYF. Filled out from reference TRBV5-1 and TRBJ2-7, the complete variable domain reads KAGVTQTPRYLIKTRGQQVTLSCSPISGHRSVSWYQQTPGQGLQFLFEYFSETQRNKGNFPGRFSGRQFSNSRSEMNVSTLELGDSALYLCASSKSGTYEQYFGPGTRLTVT.

This clonotype was counted only a few times. The genes are TRBV20-1 and TRBJ2-3; 8 bases agree with TRBD1. Germline-derived CDR1 and CDR2 are DFQATT and SNEGSKA (reference sequence). The junction had 2 bases not matched to a gene; V was cut back by 7 bases and J by 5 bases. The CDR3 consists of 11 residues. CDR3 nucleotides: TGCAGTGTTACAGGGGGAGATACGCAGTATTTT. Protein: CSVTGGDTQYF.

The chain uses TRBV28 and TRBJ1-1; D ambiguous. The CDR3 has 14 amino acids. V dropped 3 bases and J dropped 5 bases, with 13 bases sitting between them. CDR1 and CDR2 (germline): MDHEN, SYDVKM. The CDR3 is CASSLSDLGTEAFF. The DNA for the CDR3 is TGTGCCAGCAGTTTGTCGGATCTAGGGACTGAAGCTTTCTTT. The variable domain in full, with the rest retrieved from reference TRBV28 and TRBJ1-1, is DVKVTQSSRYLVKRTGEKVFLECVQDMDHENMFWYRQDPGLGLRLIYFSYDVKMKEKGDIPEGYSVSREKKERFSLILESASTNQTSMYLCASSLSDLGTEAFFGQGTRLTVV.

This clonotype was detected only a few times. This chain connects TRBV5-8 to TRBJ2-1; D tentatively fits TRBD1 or TRBD2 (5 bases each). The CDR3 is made up of 12 amino acids. V lost 0 bases and J lost 9, with 7 bases in between. CDR1 is SGHTS and CDR2 is YDEGEE in the germline V gene. For the CDR3, the DNA is TGTGCCAGCAGCTTGGCAGGGACTGAGCAGTTCTTC. Translated, it gives CASSLAGTEQFF. Variable domain in full (rest from reference TRBV5-8 and TRBJ2-1): EAGVTQSPTHLIKTRGQQATLRCSPISGHTSVYWYQQALGLGLQFLLWYDEGEERNRGNFPPRFSGRQFPNYSSELNVNALELEDSALYLCASSLAGTEQFFGPGTRLTVL.

This clonotype appeared many times. V gene TRBV6-2 or TRBV6-3 combines with J gene TRBJ1-1, with no clear D. The V end lost 6 bases, the J end lost 4 bases, and 18 bases lay between the germline ends. The germline gives CDR1 MNHEY, CDR2 SVGEGT. The CDR3 length is 15 residues. The CDR3 bases are TGTGCCAGCAGCCTCTCCTGGGGAGGCGGCACTGAAGCTTTCTTT. Its translation is CASSLSWGGGTEAFF.

This sequence joins TRBV20-1 and TRBJ2-7; possible D gene TRBD1, 6 bases. CDR1 is DFQATT and CDR2 is SNEGSKA in the germline V gene (reference sequence). This CDR3 is 14 amino acids long. V lost 0 bases to trimming and J lost 7 bases, with 16 bases between them. CDR3 nucleotide sequence: TGCAGTGCTAGAGATCCCAGGGGAAGCGTGGAGCAGTACTTC. Its translation: CSARDPRGSVEQYF.

This clonotype was recorded many times. V gene TRBV5-1 combines with J gene TRBJ2-4; D is unresolved. This CDR3 spans 13 amino acids. From germline, CDR1 is SGHRS and CDR2 YFSETQ. The V end was cut by 0 bases, the J end by 7 bases, with 8 bases between. The CDR3 DNA follows: TGCGCCAGCAGCTTGGTTCCTACGAACATTCAGTACTTC. It codes for CASSLVPTNIQYF.

This clonotype was found many times. V usage is TRBV6-5 and J usage is TRBJ2-1; 9 bases line up with TRBD1. The germline V gene has CDR1 MNHEY and CDR2 SVGAGI. This CDR3 is 15 amino acids long. Germline trimming cut 4 bases from V and 7 bases from J; bases unmatched to any gene: 8. The CDR3 region is CASSSSGTGWNEQFF. Here the CDR3 DNA reads TGTGCCAGCAGTTCCTCAGGGACAGGGTGGAATGAGCAGTTCTTC.

This clonotype appeared many times. V gene TRBV4-1 combines with J gene TRBJ2-2; tentatively, D is TRBD1 or TRBD2 (5 bases each). The V end lost 4 bases, the J end lost 7 bases, and 16 bases lay between the germline ends. The CDR3 sequence is 15 residues long. Germline V lookup: CDR1 MGHRA, CDR2 YSYEKL. The CDR3 region is CASSPVWGSDGELFF. As DNA, the CDR3 is TGCGCCAGCAGCCCAGTGTGGGGGAGTGACGGGGAGCTGTTTTTT.

In its sample, this clonotype was seen a few times. This chain's CDR3 is CASSPQGPSYGYTF. DNA for the CDR3: TGTGCCAGCAGCCCGCAGGGGCCCTCCTATGGCTACACCTTC. The chain carries TRBV7-9 and TRBJ1-2; possible D gene TRBD1, 6 bases. Trimming shortened V by 5 bases and J by 4 bases, and 14 bases separated the two germline ends. The length of the CDR3 is 14 residues. Germline V gene data show CDR1 as SEHNR and CDR2 as FQNEAQ (reference sequence).